This T cell receptor (beta chain) came from a study of molecular identifiers for immune sequencing clone quantification. The CDR3 runs 14 residues. The V end was cut by 3 bases, the J end by 10 bases, with 20 bases between. Looked up from germline, CDR1 is SGHDT and CDR2 is YYEEEE. A single record per CDR3 protein comes from TCRdb applying MiXCR to the PCR reads. The sample comprises some 580,000 distinct CDR3 sequences, about 25% of which are singletons, and 0.7% to 0.95% rests with the top ten. The sequenced sample was naive CD8+ T cells from blood, with Jurkat cell RNA spiked in. Subset indicated: FACS-sorted CD8+CD4-CCR7+CD45RA+ naive T cells. V usage is TRBV5-6 and J usage is TRBJ2-7; D tentatively fits TRBD1 or TRBD2 (7 bases each). This sequence was found in a human donor in good health. Some libraries in this study had Jurkat cell RNA spiked in. CDR3 sequence: CASSWEGARLNQYF. Written as DNA, the CDR3 is TGTGCCAGCAGCTGGGAGGGGGCGCGCCTAAACCAGTACTTC.